The rows below give T cell receptor beta chains drawn from one sample of a study of Graves' ophthalmopathy and Graves' hyperthyroidism. Each CDR3 protein is one row after TCRdb ran MiXCR on the multiplex PCR reads. This sample carries just over 600,000 distinct CDR3 sequences, about a fifth of them seen once, and the ten largest clones take more than 5.5%. Sequencing input: peripheral blood. The receptor set was obtained from a woman aged 18-29 years with stable Graves' hyperthyroidism. Some clones in this sample may be carry-over from other donors' samples. The CDR3 runs from the conserved cysteine through the conserved F or W. The order of the fields is J gene, D gene, V gene, clone size, CDR3 DNA, CDR3 protein. D genes are given only for firm matches. Some rows have no size entry. The others give once, few or many, or a class for an expanded clone.

TRBJ1-5 | - | TRBV20-1 | many | TGCAGTGCTGGCGGGACACTATATCAGCCCCAGCATTTT | CSAGGTLYQPQHF
TRBJ2-2 | - | TRBV28 | many | TGTGCCAGCAGGAAAACCGGGGAGCTGTTTTTT | CASRKTGELFF
TRBJ2-7 | - | TRBV6-1 | many | TGTGCCAGCAGTGGGCCCTCCGAGCAGTACTTC | CASSGPSEQYF
TRBJ1-3 | TRBD1 | TRBV12-3/TRBV12-4 | many | TGTGCCAGCAGTACGGGACAGACCCTCTCTGGAAACACCATATATTTT | CASSTGQTLSGNTIYF
TRBJ2-2 | - | TRBV6-5 | few | TGTGCCAGCAGTTACTTAGAGGGCAGAACCACCGGGGAGCTGTTTTTT | CASSYLEGRTTGELFF
TRBJ1-6 | - | TRBV7-9 | - | TGTGCCAGCAGCTCCTGGGCCTACACCTATAATTCACACCTCCACTTT | CASSSWAYTYNSHLHF
TRBJ2-2 | TRBD2 | TRBV6-2/TRBV6-3 | many | TGTGCCACAGGACTAGCGGGAGGGCAGTACACCGGGGAGCTGTTTTTT | CATGLAGGQYTGELFF
TRBJ2-2 | - | TRBV6-1 | few | TGTGCCAGCAGGGGGACGGCCACCGGGGAGCTGTGTTTT | CASRGTATGELCF
TRBJ2-5 | - | TRBV20-1 | many | TGCAGTGCCGCCCGACAGACCCAGTACTTC | CSAARQTQYF
TRBJ1-6 | - | TRBV28 | many | TGTGCCAGCAGACGCCGGGGACTAGCCCTCCACTTT | CASRRRGLALHF
TRBJ2-6 | - | TRBV6-1 | - | TGTGCCAGCAGTCGATCAGCCCCTGGGGCCAACGTCCTGACTTTC | CASSRSAPGANVLTF
TRBJ1-2 | - | TRBV9 | few | TGTGCCAGCAGCGTAGACACACGGGGTGGCTACACCTTC | CASSVDTRGGYTF
TRBJ1-1 | - | TRBV2 | many | TGTGCCAGCAGGAAAAGTCCACCGGGAGACGGCACTGAAGCTTTCTTT | CASRKSPPGDGTEAFF
TRBJ1-6 | - | TRBV28 | - | TGTGCCAGCAGTCTTGGGGGTGGGAGGTCCTATAATTCACCCCTCCACTTT | CASSLGGGRSYNSPLHF
TRBJ1-5 | - | TRBV12-3/TRBV12-4 | many | TGTGCCAGCACCCTGCGGGGGTTCGGGAGCAATCAGCCCCAGCATTTT | CASTLRGFGSNQPQHF
TRBJ1-1 | - | TRBV6-5 | few | TGTGCCAGCAGTTCGCGCAGGGCTAACACTGAAGCTTTCTTT | CASSSRRANTEAFF